Sequencing of this T cell receptor beta chain was carried out in a study of blood T cell repertoires in COVID-19. Across the study: The cDNA or gDNA used as material had been derived from T cells, B-cell-depleted T cells, or PBMCs.

Source study methods: Quantification of nucleated cells was approximated via reference gene primer amplification. Assay used: immunoSEQ multiplex PCR; TCRdb lists only in-frame clones, some missing. V and J calls and clone size are as listed in that table; D and trimming were resolved from the DNA. Of 100,000 to 120,000 clones listed, approximately 90% are singletons. V lost 6 bases and J 4 bases, leaving 10 bases between the germline ends. The germline gives CDR1 MNHEY, CDR2 SVGAGI. The CDR3 is 13 residues long. The sequencing sample was made of peripheral blood. The sequence derives from a woman in her fifties or sixties with acute or convalescent COVID-19. V and J are TRBV6-5 and TRBJ1-5, with D tentatively TRBD1 (6 bases). In DNA, the CDR3 is TGTGCCAGCAGACGGCAGGGGAATCAGCCCCAGCATTTT. Its protein product is CASRRQGNQPQHF.